A selection of T cell receptor beta chains follows, all from one sample in a study of cytomegalovirus exposure and HLA in healthy donors. The repertoire was sequenced with immunoSEQ multiplex PCR; TCRdb's copy has only in-frame clones and lacks some. Found here are some 180,000 clones, 82% of them singletons; the top ten hold less than 2%. The specimen was PBMCs. The receptors stem from a man in his forties in good health and CMV-seronegative. Each CDR3 is given with its conserved first and last residue. D genes are given only for firm matches. Clone size is given for some rows only: seen once, a few or many times, or a class if the clone is expanded.

14,TRBD1,TRBV11-2,.,TRBJ2-3,CASSFTGDTDTQYF,TGTGCCAGCAGCTTCACAGGGGACACAGATACGCAGTATTTT
16,TRBD2,TRBV28,.,TRBJ2-2,CASSPRGGATIGELFF,TGTGCCAGCAGCCCCCGGGGGGGGGCGACGATCGGGGAGCTGTTTTTT
13,.,TRBV28,once,TRBJ2-1,CASTWVRGTFPFF,TGTGCCAGCACTTGGGTCCGGGGGACCTTCCCGTTCTTC
14,TRBD2,TRBV19,.,TRBJ2-7,CASRTSGGTYEQYF,TGTGCCAGTAGGACTAGCGGGGGGACCTACGAGCAGTACTTC
16,.,TRBV7-8,.,TRBJ2-7,CASSLAIEASSYEQYF,TGTGCCAGCAGCTTAGCGATTGAAGCGAGCTCCTACGAGCAGTACTTC
17,TRBD1,TRBV9,.,TRBJ1-1,CASSRSTGDTSGTEAFF,TGTGCCAGCAGCAGGTCAACAGGGGACACCTCTGGAACTGAAGCTTTCTTT
16,TRBD2,TRBV19,.,TRBJ2-1,CASSGLAGSSRNEQFF,TGTGCCAGTAGCGGGCTAGCGGGAAGTTCTAGGAATGAGCAGTTCTTC
17,.,TRBV4-1,.,TRBJ2-1,CASSQDIVTGSYNEQFF,TGCGCCAGCAGCCAAGATATCGTCACGGGGTCCTACAATGAGCAGTTCTTC
16,.,TRBV7-3,.,TRBJ1-1,CASSLTPDPKWTEAFF,TGTGCCAGCAGCTTAACTCCCGATCCTAAATGGACTGAAGCTTTCTTT
17,.,TRBV9,.,TRBJ1-2,CASSVDFSGVSSDGYTF,TGTGCCAGCAGCGTAGATTTTTCGGGAGTTTCCTCTGATGGCTACACCTTC
15,TRBD1,TRBV25-1,.,TRBJ1-3,CASSLGTGKGNTIYF,TGTGCCAGCAGTCTCGGGACAGGGAAGGGAAACACCATATATTTT
15,TRBD1,TRBV6-5,.,TRBJ2-1,CASSLDRGHVNEQFF,TGTGCCAGCAGTTTAGACAGGGGGCATGTCAATGAGCAGTTCTTC
15,TRBD1,TRBV7-9,.,TRBJ2-5,CASSSSIGQVETQYF,TGTGCCAGCAGTTCGAGCATAGGACAGGTGGAGACCCAGTACTTC
12,.,TRBV2,few,TRBJ2-1,CASSLLGSEQFF,TGTGCCAGCTCGTTACTAGGGAGTGAGCAGTTCTTC
15,.,TRBV5-5,once,TRBJ1-1,CASSPNTAGNTEAFF,TGTGCCAGCAGCCCCAATACCGCGGGGAACACTGAAGCTTTCTTT
13,TRBD1,TRBV19,.,TRBJ1-1,CASSDRGLTEAFF,TGTGCCAGTAGTGACAGGGGGCTTACTGAAGCTTTCTTT
13,.,TRBV30,.,TRBJ1-5,CAWNRGSNQPQHF,TGTGCCTGGAATCGAGGAAGCAATCAGCCCCAGCATTTT
14,.,TRBV5-1,.,TRBJ1-1,CASSLQGANTEAFF,TGCGCCAGCAGCTTGCAGGGTGCGAACACTGAAGCTTTCTTT
14,TRBD1,TRBV19,few,TRBJ1-5,CASKDRAGSQPQHF,TGTGCCAGTAAGGACAGGGCAGGAAGTCAGCCCCAGCATTTT
15,.,TRBV19,.,TRBJ1-2,CASSPTGPEIYGYTF,TGTGCCAGTTCCCCTACAGGGCCCGAAATTTATGGCTACACCTTC
13,.,TRBV7-2,.,TRBJ1-1,CASSSHQYTEAFF,TGTGCCAGCAGCTCGCACCAGTACACTGAAGCTTTCTTT
13,.,TRBV5-4,few,TRBJ1-2,CASKKGDNHGYTF,TGTGCCAGCAAAAAGGGAGACAACCATGGCTACACCTTC
14,TRBD2,TRBV10-3,.,TRBJ2-3,CALRAGGSTDTQYF,TGTGCCTTACGAGCGGGGGGTAGCACAGATACGCAGTATTTT
14,.,TRBV30,.,TRBJ1-5,CAWSGGRGNQPQHF,TGTGCCTGGAGTGGAGGGAGGGGCAATCAGCCCCAGCATTTT
13,TRBD2,TRBV7-6,.,TRBJ2-7,CASSQGLAYEQYF,TGTGCCAGCAGCCAGGGACTAGCCTACGAGCAGTACTTC
18,TRBD1,TRBV9,.,TRBJ2-5,CASSARQGPSIYQETQYF,TGTGCCAGCAGCGCTCGACAGGGCCCATCCATCTACCAAGAGACCCAGTACTTC
13,.,TRBV29-1,once,TRBJ2-3,CSVGGGPTDTQYF,TGCAGCGTTGGGGGGGGGCCCACAGATACGCAGTATTTT
15,.,TRBV27,.,TRBJ2-7,CASSLIAVGTYEQYF,TGTGCCAGCAGTCTAATAGCGGTAGGAACCTACGAGCAGTACTTC
14,.,TRBV4-2,.,TRBJ1-1,CASSPLQQYTEAFF,TGTGCCAGCAGCCCCCTTCAACAGTACACTGAAGCTTTCTTT
13,TRBD1,TRBV30,.,TRBJ2-2,CAWCGQGVGELFF,TGTGCCTGGTGCGGACAGGGTGTCGGGGAGCTGTTTTTT
15,.,TRBV28,once,TRBJ1-2,CASSLQQGRNYGYTF,TGTGCCAGCAGTTTACAACAGGGCCGGAACTATGGCTACACCTTC
18,TRBD2,TRBV11-2,.,TRBJ2-1,CASSLLYLAGGKYNEQFF,TGTGCCAGCAGCTTATTATATCTAGCGGGAGGGAAATACAATGAGCAGTTCTTC
12,.,TRBV6-6,.,TRBJ1-4,CASSYPNEKLFF,TGTGCCAGCAGTTACCCGAATGAAAAACTGTTCTTT
13,TRBD1,TRBV18,once,TRBJ1-4,CASSDREHEKLFF,TGTGCCAGCTCGGACAGGGAGCATGAAAAACTGTTTTTT
16,TRBD1,TRBV10-2,once,TRBJ2-7,CASSDKLGQGAYEQYF,TGCGCCAGCAGTGATAAGTTGGGACAGGGGGCCTACGAGCAGTACTTC
12,.,TRBV7-2,.,TRBJ2-7,CASSPGAYEQYF,TGTGCCAGCAGCCCCGGTGCCTACGAGCAGTACTTC
13,.,TRBV12-5,.,TRBJ2-7,CASGLSPGDEQYF,TGTGCTAGTGGCCTGAGTCCCGGGGACGAGCAGTACTTC
15,.,TRBV5-4,.,TRBJ1-2,CASLPLEGVGYGYTF,TGTGCCAGTCTCCCCCTTGAGGGGGTGGGCTATGGCTACACCTTC
17,.,TRBV23-1,.,TRBJ2-2,CASSQWTGGTGTGELFF,TGCGCCAGCAGTCAATGGACCGGAGGGACGGGCACCGGGGAGCTGTTTTTT
17,TRBD1,TRBV4-2,.,TRBJ1-1,CASSQGPGTGKGTEAFF,TGTGCCAGCAGCCAAGGTCCGGGGACAGGGAAGGGAACTGAAGCTTTCTTT
16,TRBD1,TRBV2,few,TRBJ1-2,CASSAGEGQASSRYTF,TGTGCCAGCAGTGCCGGAGAGGGACAGGCCTCTTCAAGGTACACCTTC
15,.,TRBV6-5,.,TRBJ2-7,CASIFKQKAAYEQYF,TGTGCCAGCATTTTCAAGCAGAAGGCGGCATACGAGCAGTACTTC
17,.,TRBV27,.,TRBJ2-6,CASSPEGYRAGANVLTF,TGTGCCAGCAGTCCCGAGGGATACAGGGCTGGGGCCAACGTCCTGACTTTC
18,TRBD2,TRBV4-3,.,TRBJ2-1,CASSPSLASGGIYNEQFF,TGCGCCAGCAGCCCAAGCCTGGCTAGCGGGGGTATCTACAATGAGCAGTTCTTC
21,TRBD1,TRBV30,.,TRBJ1-6,CAWNRGTGTGLQSSYNSPLHF,TGTGCCTGGAATAGGGGTACCGGGACAGGCTTACAGAGCTCCTATAATTCACCCCTCCACTTT
15,.,TRBV18,.,TRBJ1-5,CASPITGSGNQPQHF,TGTGCCAGCCCAATCACGGGGTCCGGCAATCAGCCCCAGCATTTT
15,.,TRBV28,.,TRBJ1-5,CASSLAGAGHQPQHF,TGTGCCAGCAGTTTAGCAGGGGCAGGCCATCAGCCCCAGCATTTT
14,.,TRBV7-2,.,TRBJ1-1,CASRSRRDGSEAFF,TGTGCCAGCAGAAGTCGCCGAGACGGGTCTGAAGCTTTCTTT
15,TRBD2,TRBV9,.,TRBJ2-7,CASSVGSGTTYEQYF,TGTGCCAGCAGCGTAGGTTCTGGGACTACCTACGAGCAGTACTTC
16,.,TRBV28,few,TRBJ1-3,CASSSGGGADGNTIYF,TGTGCCAGCAGTTCAGGCGGGGGCGCGGATGGAAACACCATATATTTT
14,.,TRBV11-2,.,TRBJ2-2,CASRHWEVTGELFF,TGTGCCAGCAGGCACTGGGAGGTCACCGGGGAGCTGTTTTTT
14,TRBD1,TRBV28,once,TRBJ2-7,CASRQTGGADEQYF,TGTGCCAGCAGACAGACAGGGGGCGCGGACGAGCAGTACTTC
14,.,TRBV27,.,TRBJ1-2,CASRGEEQGYGYTF,TGTGCCAGCAGGGGAGAGGAACAGGGCTATGGCTACACCTTC
14,.,TRBV6-5,.,TRBJ2-7,CASSLQGTADEQYF,TGTGCCAGCAGTTTACAGGGTACGGCGGACGAGCAGTACTTC
16,.,TRBV11-2,.,TRBJ1-5,CASSPVGRGGGQPQHF,TGTGCCAGCAGCCCCGTCGGCAGGGGAGGGGGTCAGCCCCAGCATTTT
14,.,TRBV4-2,.,TRBJ1-2,CASSQEQGPYGYTF,TGTGCCAGCAGCCAAGAACAGGGCCCCTATGGCTACACCTTC
17,TRBD1,TRBV7-9,.,TRBJ1-5,CASSLHGTGGLNQPQHF,TGTGCCAGCAGCTTACACGGGACAGGGGGATTAAATCAGCCCCAGCATTTT
13,.,TRBV7-8,.,TRBJ1-2,CASSPDRSYGYTF,TGTGCCAGCAGCCCCGACAGAAGCTATGGCTACACCTTC
13,.,TRBV6-4,.,TRBJ1-1,CASSATSRSEAFF,TGTGCCAGCAGTGCCACGTCCAGGTCTGAAGCTTTCTTT